These 11 T cell receptor beta chains share one sample of origin, sequenced in a study of neurological immune-mediated disorders. Time point described: longitudinal time-point 2. Each CDR3 protein gets one entry after TCRdb re-called the 5' RACE reads with MiXCR. The table shows approximately 31,000 distinct CDR3 sequences, with about 13% occurring only once. The sample was PBMCs. All receptors come from a woman in her thirties or forties in good health.

This clonotype has a count of ten or more. The V call is TRBV6-1, the J call TRBJ2-7; 7 nucleotides agree with TRBD2. V gave up 8 bases and J gave up 4 bases; unmatched junction bases: 14. Germline CDR1 is MNHNS and CDR2 is SASEGT. The CDR3 has 15 residues. The CDR3 DNA reads TGTGCCAGCTCTTCGGGAGGAGCTTCTCTGTACGAGCAGTACTTC. The encoded protein is CASSSGGASLYEQYF.

Ten or more counts support this clonotype. The chain combines TRBV11-2 with TRBJ1-1; a weak D match, TRBD1 (5 bases). CDR3 size: 13 residues. V lost 0 bases to trimming and J lost 6 bases, with 8 bases between them. CDR1 is SGHAT, CDR2 FQNNGV, per germline. DNA of the CDR3: TGTGCCAGCAGCTTAGAACAGGTGGCTGAAGCTTTCTTT. Residues: CASSLEQVAEAFF.

This clonotype was observed many times. The V and J genes are TRBV20-1 and TRBJ2-5, with 8 bases aligning to TRBD1. J gave up 2 bases and V 1 base, and 0 bases lay outside the gene matches. The germline V gene has CDR1 DFQATT and CDR2 SNEGSKA (reference sequence). This CDR3 has 13 residues. As DNA, the CDR3 is TGCAGTGCTAGAGGACAGGGGCAAGAGACCCAGTACTTC. Its translation: CSARGQGQETQYF.

This clonotype was found a few times. V gene TRBV6-6 combines with J gene TRBJ2-1; the match to TRBD2 covers 9 bases. The V gene end was trimmed by 6 bases and the J gene end by 5 bases; junction bases not matched to a gene: 11. CDR3 length equals 16 residues. Germline V lookup: CDR1 MNHNY, CDR2 SVGAGI (reference sequence). CDR3 residues: CASRTLRTSVNNEQFF. For the CDR3, the DNA is TGTGCCAGCAGAACCCTAAGGACTAGCGTCAACAATGAGCAGTTCTTC.

The rearrangement uses TRBV20-1 and TRBJ2-3; D is perhaps TRBD2 (6 bases). The germline V gene has CDR1 DFQATT and CDR2 SNEGSKA (reference sequence). This CDR3 comprises 15 residues. V dropped 4 bases and J dropped 0 bases, with 14 bases sitting between them. CDR3 nucleotide sequence: TGCAGTGCTATTTTGGCCGGGGGAAGCACAGATACGCAGTATTTT. Encoded protein: CSAILAGGSTDTQYF.

This clonotype has at least ten counts. Being one base from a much bigger clone, this may be a read error. The chain recombines TRBV5-6 with TRBJ2-1, with 9 bases matching TRBD1. CDR1 SGHDT and CDR2 YYEEEE come from the germline V gene. The CDR3 totals 13 residues. CDR3 in DNA: TGTGCCAGCACCTTGGGACAGGGAATAGAGCAGTTCTTC. This encodes CASTLGQGIEQFF.

This clonotype was found many times. This chain links TRBV5-1 with TRBJ1-5; D is perhaps TRBD1 (5 bases). V was pared by 4 bases and J by 4 bases, with 12 bases between. CDR1 SGHRS and CDR2 YFSETQ come from the germline V gene. This CDR3 has 14 amino acids. The CDR3 bases are TGCGCCAGCAGCCCAGACAGTCCTAATCAGCCCCAGCATTTT. It yields the protein CASSPDSPNQPQHF.

Judged by abundance, this clonotype is medium-sized (0.01 to 0.1%). This chain uses TRBV4-3 with TRBJ2-1, with 7 bases fitting TRBD1. Germline CDR1 is LGHNA and CDR2 is YSLEER. V shed 0 bases, J shed 0 bases, and the junction held 2 bases outside the gene matches. The CDR3 spans 16 residues. The CDR3 DNA reads TGCGCCAGCAGCCAAGAAGACAGGGACTCCTACAATGAGCAGTTCTTC. This encodes CASSQEDRDSYNEQFF.

This clonotype was counted ten times or more. The V call is TRBV20-1, the J call TRBJ1-2, with 10 bases matching TRBD1. From germline, CDR1 is DFQATT and CDR2 SNEGSKA (reference sequence). The CDR3 is 14 residues long. Trimming removed 0 bases from V and 6 bases from J; junction bases left unmatched: 4. The DNA of the CDR3 is TGCAGTGCTAGAGAACCGACAGGGGGCAATGGCTACACCTTC. The encoded protein is CSAREPTGGNGYTF.

This clonotype came up many times. The V call is TRBV5-6, the J call TRBJ1-4; no definite D call. The CDR3 runs to 16 residues. V gave up 1 base and J gave up 13 bases, with 23 bases separating them. CDR1 is SGHDT, CDR2 YYEEEE, per germline. The CDR3 DNA is TGTGCCAGCAGCTTGCAAACCCGACTGGCGGTAGAGGGACTGTTTTTT. Residues: CASSLQTRLAVEGLFF.

This clonotype was counted at least ten times. CDR3 bases: TGTGCCAGCACCCTGAGTGGGTATGAAAAACTGTTTTTT. Translation: CASTLSGYEKLFF. This sequence joins TRBV12-3 or TRBV12-4 and TRBJ1-4; D gene ambiguous. V dropped 7 bases and J dropped 6 bases, with 12 bases sitting between them. The CDR3 runs to 13 residues.